The 5 T cell receptor beta chains below all came from one sample that was sequenced in a study of cytomegalovirus exposure and HLA in healthy donors. The PCR contained 60 Vbeta and 13 Jbeta primers. The method was immunoSEQ multiplex PCR; TCRdb's version includes in-frame clones alone and lacks a portion of them. Its table records around 100,000 clones. The sample was PBMCs. These TCRs come from a man under 40 in good health and CMV-seronegative.

The rearrangement joins TRBV7-3 to TRBJ1-1; D not resolved. Trimming stripped 3 bases from V and 1 base from J, with 6 bases between. Germline CDR1 and CDR2: SGHTA and FQGTGA. The CDR3 totals 13 residues. CDR3 amino acids: CASSLSGNTEAFF. The CDR3 bases are TGTGCCAGCAGCTTGTCCGGGAACACTGAAGCTTTCTTT.

The rearrangement links TRBV9 to TRBJ2-5; a weak D match, TRBD2 (7 bases). V dropped 0 bases and J dropped 4 bases, with 13 bases sitting between them. The CDR3 covers 15 residues. Germline-derived CDR1 and CDR2 are SGDLS and YYNGEE. This CDR3 reads CASSVEGGGGETQYF. CDR3 nucleotides: TGTGCCAGCAGCGTAGAGGGGGGGGGCGGAGAGACCCAGTACTTC.

The chain's CDR3 is CASSIPTDRGQETQYF. The CDR3 DNA reads as TGTGCCAGTAGTATTCCGACCGACAGGGGGCAAGAGACCCAGTACTTC. This rearrangement joins TRBV19 to TRBJ2-5; 9 bases match TRBD1. CDR3 length: 16 amino acids. Germline CDR1 and CDR2: LNHDA and SQIVND (reference sequence). Trimming at V came to 3 bases and at J to 2 bases, leaving 7 bases not matched to a gene. Based on the CDR3 plus reference TRBV19 and TRBJ2-5, the full variable domain is DGGITQSPKYLFRKEGQNVTLSCEQNLNHDAMYWYRQDPGQGLRLIYYSQIVNDFQKGDIAEGYSVSREKKESFPLTVTSAQKNPTAFYLCASSIPTDRGQETQYFGPGTRLLVL.

The chain uses TRBV7-8 and TRBJ1-6; no reliable D call. Germline assignment: CDR1 SGHVS and CDR2 FQNEAQ. Trimming stripped 3 bases from V and 11 bases from J, with 14 bases between. The CDR3 loop spans 14 amino acids. The CDR3 DNA reads as TGTGCCAGCAGCTTCGCAACGGGTGAAACACCCCTCCACTTT. Its protein is CASSFATGETPLHF.

The V and J genes are TRBV9 and TRBJ2-7, with D possibly matching TRBD2 (6 bases). CDR1 is SGDLS, CDR2 YYNGEE, per germline. The CDR3 is 13 amino acids. V was shortened by 8 bases and J by 3 bases, with 15 bases between the two germline ends. This CDR3 reads CASGGVGYYEQYF. Here the CDR3 DNA reads TGTGCCAGTGGCGGGGTCGGCTACTACGAGCAGTACTTC.